Listed below are T cell receptor beta chains from one sample, sequenced in a study of blood T cell repertoires in COVID-19. Clones were read by immunoSEQ multiplex PCR, and TCRdb kept only the in-frame ones, dropping some. Of around 41,000 clones listed, around 82% are singletons. The sequenced material came from peripheral blood. The receptors shown here come from a woman older than 75 with active or convalescent COVID-19. Each CDR3 is given without its conserved first and last residue. A D gene is named only where the DNA matches it firmly.

TRBV7-9	-	TRBJ1-4	ASTADSGNEKLF
TRBV7-8	-	TRBJ1-2	ASSLGRSWGYT
TRBV19	-	TRBJ1-1	ASSAVGMNTEAF
TRBV28	TRBD1	TRBJ1-2	ASSQTGSTTYGYT
TRBV7-2	-	TRBJ1-4	ASSKGLTNEKLF
TRBV6-1	-	TRBJ1-3	ASSEAGGSGNTIY
TRBV7-2	-	TRBJ2-5	ASRPLMREMAETQY
TRBV5-1	-	TRBJ1-1	ASSFDGRTGVEAF
TRBV2	TRBD1	TRBJ1-6	ASRTRGQYNSPLH
TRBV19	-	TRBJ1-1	ASSIDRRDGAF
TRBV2	TRBD1	TRBJ1-2	ASSEAGQGISVT
TRBV4-3	TRBD2	TRBJ2-7	ASSQGFSGRVSYEQY
TRBV6-5	TRBD1	TRBJ1-1	ASSLLVGDRTEAF
TRBV4-1	-	TRBJ2-1	ASSQEEAFSRF
TRBV7-9	TRBD1	TRBJ2-7	ASSITGGVYEQY
TRBV3-1/TRBV3-2	TRBD1	TRBJ1-1	ASRTGGNTEAF
TRBV7-3	TRBD1	TRBJ2-1	ASSYDRGDEQF